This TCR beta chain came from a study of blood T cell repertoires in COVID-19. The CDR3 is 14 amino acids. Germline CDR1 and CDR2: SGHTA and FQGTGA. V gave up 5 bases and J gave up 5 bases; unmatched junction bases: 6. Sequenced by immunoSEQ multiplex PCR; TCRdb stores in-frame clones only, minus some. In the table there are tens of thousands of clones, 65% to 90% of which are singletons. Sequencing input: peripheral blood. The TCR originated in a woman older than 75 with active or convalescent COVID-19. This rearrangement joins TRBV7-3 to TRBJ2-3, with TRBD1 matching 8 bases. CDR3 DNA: TGTGCCAGCAGCCTTACAGGGGGTCGAGATACGCAGTATTTT. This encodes CASSLTGGRDTQYF. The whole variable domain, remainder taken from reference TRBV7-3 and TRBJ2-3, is GAGVSQTPSNKVTEKGKYVELRCDPISGHTALYWYRQSLGQGPEFLIYFQGTGAADDSGLPNDRFFAVRPEGSVSTLKIQRTERGDSAVYLCASSLTGGRDTQYFGPGTRLTVL.